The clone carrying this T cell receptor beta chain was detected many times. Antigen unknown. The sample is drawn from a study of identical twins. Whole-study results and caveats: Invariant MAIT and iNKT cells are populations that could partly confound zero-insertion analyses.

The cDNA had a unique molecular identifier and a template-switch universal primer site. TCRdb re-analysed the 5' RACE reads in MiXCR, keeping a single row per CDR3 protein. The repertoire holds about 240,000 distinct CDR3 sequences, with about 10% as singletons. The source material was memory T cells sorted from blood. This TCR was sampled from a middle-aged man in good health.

CDR3 DNA: TGTGCCAGCAGCCGCTCCACCACAGATACGCAGTATTTT. This encodes CASSRSTTDTQYF. The chain uses TRBV14 and TRBJ2-3; D gene uncertain. The ends were cut back, 4 bases at V and 2 bases at J, with 7 bases in the middle. From germline, CDR1 is SGHDN and CDR2 FVKESK. The CDR3 covers 13 residues.